The 11 T cell receptor beta chains in this list originate from one sample, sequenced in a study of a mutant IDH1 vaccine in newly diagnosed glioma. Sequencing was performed with immunoSEQ multiplex PCR; in TCRdb, only in-frame clones are kept and a portion is missing. The sample has around 89,000 clones, about 83% seen once. Time point defined: baseline, week 1 (first vaccination visit). Treatment: pre-vaccination baseline after standard-of-care therapy. Sequenced material: PBMCs, taken from a glioma patient treated with radiotherapy, temozolomide or both. The receptors here all came from a woman aged 45-59 years with glioma.

V usage is TRBV7-2 and J usage is TRBJ2-5; TRBD1 aligns across 8 bases. The CDR3 consists of 15 residues. With 1 base clipped from V and 0 bases from J, the junction kept 1 base outside the gene matches. The germline V gene has CDR1 SGHTA and CDR2 FQGNSA. In nucleotides, the CDR3 is TGTGCCAGCAGCTTAGACAGGGGGTACCAAGAGACCCAGTACTTC. This encodes CASSLDRGYQETQYF.

V is TRBV5-4 and J is TRBJ2-2, with TRBD1 identical over 9 bases. In germline, CDR1 is SGHNT, CDR2 YYREEE (reference sequence). After removal of 3 bases from V and 4 bases from J, the junction contained 4 bases not matched to a gene. This CDR3 is built from 15 residues. The chain's CDR3 is CASSYTGGVTGELFF. Written as DNA, the CDR3 is TGTGCCAGCAGCTACACAGGGGGCGTCACCGGGGAGCTGTTTTTT.

The rearrangement joins TRBV5-1 to TRBJ2-1; D call uncertain. Germline CDR1 SGHRS, CDR2 YFSETQ. V lost 4 bases and J 9 bases, leaving 14 bases between the germline ends. The CDR3 loop spans 13 amino acids. DNA of the CDR3: TGCGCCAGCAGCGTATTCTTGTCCGGTGAGCAGTTCTTC. Its protein is CASSVFLSGEQFF.

The genes are TRBV4-1 and TRBJ2-7; unclear D gene. This CDR3 spans 14 amino acids. Per the germline V gene, CDR1 is MGHRA and CDR2 is YSYEKL. With 0 bases removed from V and 6 bases from J, the gap between germline ends came to 12 bases. The CDR3 DNA follows: TGCGCCAGCAGCCAAGATCGGGTGGGTCGCGAGCAGTACTTC. It specifies CASSQDRVGREQYF.

The J gene is TRBJ1-4, the V gene TRBV19, with 7 bases identical to TRBD1. Trimming cost V 7 bases and J 1 base; bases outside gene matches: 9. This CDR3 comprises 16 residues. CDR1 and CDR2 from the germline V gene are LNHDA and SQIVND (reference sequence). The CDR3 nucleotides are TGTGCCAGTAACCCAGCAGGGGGAGGAACTAATGAAAAACTGTTTTTT. Translated, it gives CASNPAGGGTNEKLFF.

The CDR3 coding sequence is TGTGCCAGCAGCTTGGGAGGGCAGGGCGGCTCCTATGGCTACACCTTC. Its translation: CASSLGGQGGSYGYTF. The chain has TRBV7-2 and TRBJ1-2, with D possibly matching TRBD1 (5 bases). Germline V gives CDR1 SGHTA, CDR2 FQGNSA. CDR3 length equals 16 residues. The V end was cut by 3 bases, the J end by 4 bases, with 18 bases between.

The genes are TRBV11-3 and TRBJ1-2; D is unclear. The CDR3 runs to 12 residues. Germline CDR1 and CDR2: SGHNT and YENEEA. Trimming shortened V by 5 bases and J by 2 bases, and 6 bases separated the two germline ends. The CDR3: CASSLSNYGYTF. CDR3 bases: TGTGCCAGCAGCCTGTCCAACTATGGCTACACCTTC.

The chain uses TRBV18 and TRBJ1-1; possibly TRBD1 for D (6 bases). The CDR3 loop spans 15 amino acids. V dropped 3 bases and J dropped 0 bases, with 11 bases sitting between them. In germline, CDR1 is KGHSH, CDR2 LQKENI. CDR3 coding DNA: TGTGCCAGCTCACCCAGGACAGAAATGAACACTGAAGCTTTCTTT. Translating it yields CASSPRTEMNTEAFF.

The V and J genes are TRBV6-6 and TRBJ1-5; no clear D. The CDR3 length is 15 residues. V shed 2 bases and J shed 8 bases, with 16 bases lying between them. Per the germline V gene, CDR1 is MNHNY and CDR2 is SVGAGI (reference sequence). The CDR3 sequence: CASSYPTEGREPQHF. The CDR3 DNA sequence: TGTGCCAGCAGTTACCCGACTGAGGGTCGCGAGCCCCAGCATTTT.

V gene TRBV10-3 combines with J gene TRBJ1-5, with 12 positions matching TRBD1. Germline lookup yields CDR1 ENHRY and CDR2 SYGVKD. Trimming at V came to 5 bases and at J to 1 base, leaving 6 bases not matched to a gene. This CDR3 spans 17 amino acids. DNA of the CDR3: TGTGCCATCAGTCCGGGACAGGGGGCGAGAAGCAATCAGCCCCAGCATTTT. Translating it yields CAISPGQGARSNQPQHF.

The chain combines TRBV5-1 with TRBJ2-3; 8 nucleotides line up with TRBD1. The trim removed 2 bases at V and 0 bases at J, leaving 14 bases unmatched. Germline values: CDR1 SGHRS, CDR2 YFSETQ. This CDR3 region has 19 residues. CDR3 nucleotides: TGCGCCAGCAGCTTTCACCCTGACTTGACAGGGGCGAGCACAGATACGCAGTATTTT. Translated: CASSFHPDLTGASTDTQYF.